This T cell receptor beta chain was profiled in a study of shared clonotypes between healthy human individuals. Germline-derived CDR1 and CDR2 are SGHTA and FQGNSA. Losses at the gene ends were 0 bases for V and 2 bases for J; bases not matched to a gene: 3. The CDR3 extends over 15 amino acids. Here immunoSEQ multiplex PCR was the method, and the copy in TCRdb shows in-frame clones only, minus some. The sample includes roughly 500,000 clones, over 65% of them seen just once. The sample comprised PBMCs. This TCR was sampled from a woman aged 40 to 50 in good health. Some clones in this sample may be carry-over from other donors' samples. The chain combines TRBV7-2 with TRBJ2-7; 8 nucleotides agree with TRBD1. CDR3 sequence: CASSLAGTGPYEQYF. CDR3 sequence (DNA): TGTGCCAGCAGCTTAGCAGGGACAGGTCCCTACGAGCAGTACTTC.